This entry features one T cell receptor (beta chain) sequence. The antigen is not known. Sequenced by immunoSEQ multiplex PCR; TCRdb stores in-frame clones only, minus some. Of fewer than 95,000 clones in the sample, about nine tenths are singletons; the top ten hold roughly 0.4%. This entry is derived from a study of graft-versus-host responses after intestinal transplantation. Whole-study context: Among the recipients, all got anti-thymocyte globulin induction and then tacrolimus and steroids for two to four years.

The CDR3 covers 15 residues. The germline gives CDR1 SGHRS, CDR2 YFSETQ. Germline trimming cut 6 bases from V and 5 bases from J; bases unmatched to any gene: 14. The chain combines TRBV5-1 with TRBJ2-7; 7 bases align to TRBD1. Sample: unstimulated CD8+ T cells sorted from spleen or lymph node cells, taken before transplant. This receptor was taken from a human donor who was the organ donor for an intestinal transplant. Written as DNA, the CDR3 is TGCGCCAGCACGGTACGAGGGGGCGCGAACCACGAGCAGTACTTC. Protein sequence: CASTVRGGANHEQYF.